This T cell receptor (beta chain) was sequenced during a study of T cell changes during pregnancy in multiple sclerosis. CDR1 is MDHEN and CDR2 is SYDVKM in the germline V gene. The CDR3 contains 16 residues. Trimming removed 4 bases from V and 3 bases from J; junction bases left unmatched: 9. TCRdb keeps only in-frame clones here, not all; method: immunoSEQ multiplex PCR. In the table there are tens of thousands of clones, 70% to 90% of which are singletons. Sequenced here: CD4+ T cells from peripheral blood mononuclear cells, sampled in the third trimester of pregnancy. This receptor was identified in a female donor with multiple sclerosis, enrolled in a pregnancy study. The chain is built from TRBV28 and TRBJ2-4; 7 positions match TRBD1. CDR3 sequence reads: CASSSLGQDGKNIQYF. The DNA for the CDR3 is TGTGCCAGCAGTTCTCTCGGACAGGACGGCAAAAACATTCAGTACTTC.